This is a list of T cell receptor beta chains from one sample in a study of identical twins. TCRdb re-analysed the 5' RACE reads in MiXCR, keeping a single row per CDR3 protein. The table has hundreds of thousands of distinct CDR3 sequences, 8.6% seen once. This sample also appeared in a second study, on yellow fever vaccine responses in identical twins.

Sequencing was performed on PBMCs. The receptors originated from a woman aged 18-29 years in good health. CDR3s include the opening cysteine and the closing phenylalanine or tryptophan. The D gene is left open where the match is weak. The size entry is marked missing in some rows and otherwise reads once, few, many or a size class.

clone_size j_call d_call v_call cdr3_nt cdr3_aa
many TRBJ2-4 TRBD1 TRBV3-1 TGTGCCAGCAGCATTCGGACAGGGGAAAACATTCAGTACTTC CASSIRTGENIQYF
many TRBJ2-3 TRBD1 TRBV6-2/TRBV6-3 TGTGCCAGCAGTTACCTAATCCCCCGGGACAGAGGCACAGATACGCAGTATTTT CASSYLIPRDRGTDTQYF
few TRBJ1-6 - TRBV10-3 TGTGCCATCAGTAGCGGGACTGCGAGCTCCTATAATTCACCCCTCCACTTT CAISSGTASSYNSPLHF
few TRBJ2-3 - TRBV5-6 TGTGCCAGCAGCTTGCTTCTAAGGGAGCCAGGCACAGATACGCAGTATTTT CASSLLLREPGTDTQYF
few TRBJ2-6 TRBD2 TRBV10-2 TGCGCCAGCAGGGGACTAGCTGGGGCCAACGTCCTGACTTTC CASRGLAGANVLTF
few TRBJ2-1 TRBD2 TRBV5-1 TGCGCCAGCTCCACCCGGGGGGGCCTCACCTACAATGAGCAGTTCTTC CASSTRGGLTYNEQFF
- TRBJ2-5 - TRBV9 TGTGCCAGTTCCTGGAGGCGGGACAGCACTAACCAAGAGACCCAGTACTTC CASSWRRDSTNQETQYF
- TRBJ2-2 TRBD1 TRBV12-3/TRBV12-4 TGTGCCAGCAGTAGACCGGGACAGAGACCGACCGGGGAGCTGTTTTTT CASSRPGQRPTGELFF
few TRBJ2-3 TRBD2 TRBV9 TGTGCCAGCAGCGTAGTAGCGGGGGAGGCAGATACGCAGTATTTT CASSVVAGEADTQYF
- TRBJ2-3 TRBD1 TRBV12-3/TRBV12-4 TGTGCCAGCAGTTTTCCTCCAGGGGGCCTTACAGATACGCAGTATTTT CASSFPPGGLTDTQYF
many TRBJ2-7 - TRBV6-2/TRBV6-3 TGTGCCAGCAGGACGACCACCGGGACGAACTCCTACGAGCAGTACTTC CASRTTTGTNSYEQYF
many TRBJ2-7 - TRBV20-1 TGCAGTGCTAGTGGTTCAAACTACGAGCAGTACTTC CSASGSNYEQYF
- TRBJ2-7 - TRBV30 TGTGCCTGGAGTGACAGGGCCTACGAGCAGTACTTC CAWSDRAYEQYF
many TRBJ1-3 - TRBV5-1 TGCGCCAGCAGCTTGGGAGGGGATGGAAACACCATATATTTT CASSLGGDGNTIYF
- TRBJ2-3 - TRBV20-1 TGCAGTGCTAGAGTGGCGGAATCCACAGATACGCAGTATTTT CSARVAESTDTQYF
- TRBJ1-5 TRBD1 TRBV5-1 TGCGCCAGCAGCTTGACGGACAGGGAAAGCCCCCAGCATTTT CASSLTDRESPQHF
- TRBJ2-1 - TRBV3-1 TGTGCCAGCAGCCATCCGGGCCCTGGGAGCAATGAGCAGTTCTTC CASSHPGPGSNEQFF
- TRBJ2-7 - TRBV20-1 TGCAGTGCGCACAGGGATGAGCAGTACTTC CSAHRDEQYF
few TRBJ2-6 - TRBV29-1 TGCAGCGTTTTCTCCGGGCCTCATTCTGGGGCCAACGTCCTGACTTTC CSVFSGPHSGANVLTF
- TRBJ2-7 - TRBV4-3 TGCGCCAGCAGCCACTCCATAACCACCCCGTTCTCCTACGAGCAGTACTTC CASSHSITTPFSYEQYF
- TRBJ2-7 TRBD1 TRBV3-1 TGTGCCAGCAGCCAAGATATATTAGGGGCACAGGGGCCCGAGCAGTACTTC CASSQDILGAQGPEQYF
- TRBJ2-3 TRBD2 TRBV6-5 TGTGCCAGCAGTTGGGGCGGGCTAGCGGGAGTAGATACGCAGTATTTT CASSWGGLAGVDTQYF
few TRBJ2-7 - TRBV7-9 TGTGCCAGCAGCTTTAGCCAGCGTCCCTACGAGCAGTACTTC CASSFSQRPYEQYF
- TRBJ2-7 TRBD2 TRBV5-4 TGTGCCAGCAGCTGGGGGCACACTATGCCGGGACTAGCGGGAGGGCTATCCGAGCAGTACTTC CASSWGHTMPGLAGGLSEQYF
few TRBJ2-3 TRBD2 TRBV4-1 TGCGCCAGCAGCCAACTGCGGACTAGCCTCACAGATACGCAGTATTTT CASSQLRTSLTDTQYF
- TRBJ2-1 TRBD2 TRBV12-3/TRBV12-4 TGTGCCAGCAGTCCCCATAAAGCGGGAGGCAATGAGCAGTTCTTC CASSPHKAGGNEQFF
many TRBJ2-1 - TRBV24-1 TGTGCCACCAGTGATATGACAGTTTCTTATGAGCAGTTCTTC CATSDMTVSYEQFF
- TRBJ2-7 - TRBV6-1 TGTGCCAGCAGTCCCGGTGTACAGACCCTCGGCGAGCAGTACTTC CASSPGVQTLGEQYF
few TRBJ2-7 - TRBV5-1 TGCGCCAGCAGCTTGGATATGGGCAGAGGGGGCTACGAGCAGTACTTC CASSLDMGRGGYEQYF
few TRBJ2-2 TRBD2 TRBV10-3 TGTGCCATCAGTGAAAACGCCGCGGGGGGCAGCAACACCGGGGAGCTGTTTTTT CAISENAAGGSNTGELFF
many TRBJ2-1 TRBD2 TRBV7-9 TGTGCCAGCAGTCACAGCGGGGGGGCCCTGGTCAATGAGCAGTTCTTC CASSHSGGALVNEQFF
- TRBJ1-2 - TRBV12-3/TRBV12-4 TGTGCCAGCAGTTTAGCCTCATGGGAACAGCTCTATGGCTACACCTTC CASSLASWEQLYGYTF
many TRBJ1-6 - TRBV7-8 TGTGCCAGCAGCTTAGGCGGACAGCGAAATTCACCCCTCCACTTT CASSLGGQRNSPLHF
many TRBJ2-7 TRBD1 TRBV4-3 TGCGCCAGCAGCCAAGATCTTGGGGGACAGGGGACCCACGAGCAGTACTTC CASSQDLGGQGTHEQYF
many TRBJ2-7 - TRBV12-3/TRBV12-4 TGTGCCAGCACTTTAAGACTGATGTCCGAGCAGTACTTC CASTLRLMSEQYF
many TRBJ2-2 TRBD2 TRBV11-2 TGTGCCAGCAGCTTTTCCCCGGGACTAGCGGGGACCGCGGAGCTGTTTTTT CASSFSPGLAGTAELFF
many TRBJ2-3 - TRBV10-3 TGTGCCATCAGATTAGGGGAGAGAACAGATACGCAGTATTTT CAIRLGERTDTQYF
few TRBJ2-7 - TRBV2 TGTGCCAGCAGTGTGAGAAGGGACACTATCTCCTACGAGCAGTACTTC CASSVRRDTISYEQYF
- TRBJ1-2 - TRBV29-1 TGCAGCGTTGTAGCAGACTATGGCTACACCTTC CSVVADYGYTF
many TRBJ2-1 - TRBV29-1 TGCAGCGTTGAGAGGTTTAATGAGCAGTTCTTC CSVERFNEQFF
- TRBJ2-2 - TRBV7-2 TGTGCCAGCAGCCAGGGGAGATACCAAACCGGGGAGCTGTTTTTT CASSQGRYQTGELFF
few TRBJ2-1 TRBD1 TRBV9 TGTGCCAGCAGCTTTTTGGGACAGGGGGGGAATGAGCAGTTCTTC CASSFLGQGGNEQFF
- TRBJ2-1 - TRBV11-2 TGTGCCAGCAGCTTAGAATTGGACACTCGAGAGCAGTTCTTC CASSLELDTREQFF
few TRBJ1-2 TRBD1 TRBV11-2 TGTGCCAGCAGTATGACAGGGGCACGTGGCTACACCTTC CASSMTGARGYTF